This TCR beta chain was documented in a study of cytomegalovirus exposure and HLA in healthy donors. Points from the study as a whole: In an earlier analysis, productive rearrangement rates for most beta V segments clustered near 87% or 30%. Among the most significant clusters, several appeared linked to common viral pathogens in a later analysis.

This PCR relied on a set of 60 Vbeta primers and 13 Jbeta primers. TCRdb's table, derived via immunoSEQ multiplex PCR, lists solely in-frame clones and lacks some. The sample lists about 100,000 clones, around 80% seen once, with under 8.5% in the top ten. Comments on this clone: Its antigen is unknown.

Healthy bone marrow donors made up the donor group. Germline V gene lookup returns CDR1 LGHNA and CDR2 YNFKEQ. This CDR3 is built from 17 residues. The V end was cut by 0 bases, the J end by 2 bases, with 14 bases between. This clonotype originated in a man aged 25 to 40 in good health and CMV-seronegative. The rearrangement links TRBV4-2 to TRBJ1-3; D perhaps matches TRBD1 (6 bases). The sequenced sample was PBMCs. The CDR3 here is CASSQEGAGAAGNTIYF. In nucleotides, the CDR3 is TGTGCCAGCAGCCAAGAAGGCGCGGGGGCGGCTGGAAACACCATATATTTT.